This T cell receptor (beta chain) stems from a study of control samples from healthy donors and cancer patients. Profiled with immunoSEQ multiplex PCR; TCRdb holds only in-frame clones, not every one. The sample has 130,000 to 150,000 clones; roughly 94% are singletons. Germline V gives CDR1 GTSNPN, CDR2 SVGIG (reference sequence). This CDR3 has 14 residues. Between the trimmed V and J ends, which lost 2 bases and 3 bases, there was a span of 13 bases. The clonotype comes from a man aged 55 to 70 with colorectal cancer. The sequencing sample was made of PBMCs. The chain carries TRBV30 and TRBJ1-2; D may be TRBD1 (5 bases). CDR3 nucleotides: TGTGCCTGGAGTTCGGGGGGACGGCACTATGGCTACACCTTC. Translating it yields CAWSSGGRHYGYTF.